The T cell receptor (beta chain) described here comes from a study of technical replicates of blood from several donors. This CDR3 comprises 16 residues. The germline V gene has CDR1 SGHTA and CDR2 FQGNSA. V lost 4 bases and J lost 1; bases outside the gene matches: 6. The repertoire was sequenced with immunoSEQ multiplex PCR; TCRdb's copy has only in-frame clones and lacks some. The sample holds more than 80,000 clones, almost 96% seen once. The receptor was isolated from a human donor in good health. The sample comprised T cells isolated from PBMCs. V gene TRBV7-2 combines with J gene TRBJ2-1; 8 bases are shared with TRBD2. CDR3: CASSWAGLGSYNEQFF. The CDR3, as DNA: TGTGCCAGCAGCTGGGCGGGACTAGGGTCCTACAATGAGCAGTTCTTC.